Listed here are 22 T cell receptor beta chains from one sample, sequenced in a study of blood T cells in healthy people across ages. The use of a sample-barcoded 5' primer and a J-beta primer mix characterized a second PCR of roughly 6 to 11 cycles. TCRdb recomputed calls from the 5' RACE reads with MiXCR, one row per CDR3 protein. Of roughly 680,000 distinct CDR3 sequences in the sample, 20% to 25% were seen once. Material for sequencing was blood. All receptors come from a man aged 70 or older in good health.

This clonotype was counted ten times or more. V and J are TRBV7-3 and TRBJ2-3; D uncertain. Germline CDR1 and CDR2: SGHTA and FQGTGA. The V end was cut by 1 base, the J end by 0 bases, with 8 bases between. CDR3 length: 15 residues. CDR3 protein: CASSLKVSSTDTQYF. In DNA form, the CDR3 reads TGTGCCAGCAGCTTAAAGGTTTCTAGCACAGATACGCAGTATTTT.

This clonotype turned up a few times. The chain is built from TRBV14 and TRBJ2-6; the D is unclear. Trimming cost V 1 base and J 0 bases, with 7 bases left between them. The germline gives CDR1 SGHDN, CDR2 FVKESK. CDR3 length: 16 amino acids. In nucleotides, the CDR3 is TGTGCCAGCAGCCAAGTAGGGATCTCTGGGGCCAACGTCCTGACTTTC. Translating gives CASSQVGISGANVLTF.

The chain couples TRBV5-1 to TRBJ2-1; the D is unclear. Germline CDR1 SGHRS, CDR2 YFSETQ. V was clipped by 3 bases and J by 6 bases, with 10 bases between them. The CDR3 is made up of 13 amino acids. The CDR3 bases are TGCGCCAGCAGCTCCAATTTTGGCAATGAGCAGTTCTTC. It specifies CASSSNFGNEQFF.

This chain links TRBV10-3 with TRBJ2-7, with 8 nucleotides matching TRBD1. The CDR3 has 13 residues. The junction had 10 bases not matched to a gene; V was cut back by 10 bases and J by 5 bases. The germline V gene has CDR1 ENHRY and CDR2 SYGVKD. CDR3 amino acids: CATATGVKDEQYF. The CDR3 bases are TGTGCCACCGCGACAGGGGTTAAAGACGAGCAGTACTTC.

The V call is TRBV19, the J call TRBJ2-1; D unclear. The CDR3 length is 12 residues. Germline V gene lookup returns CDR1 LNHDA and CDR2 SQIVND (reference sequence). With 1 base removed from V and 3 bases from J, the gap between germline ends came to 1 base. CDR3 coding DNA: TGTGCCAGTAGTATAGGCTACAATGAGCAGTTCTTC. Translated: CASSIGYNEQFF.

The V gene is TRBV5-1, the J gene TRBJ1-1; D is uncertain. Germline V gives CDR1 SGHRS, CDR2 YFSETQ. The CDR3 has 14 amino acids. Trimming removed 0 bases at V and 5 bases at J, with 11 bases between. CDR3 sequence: CASSLELESTEAFF. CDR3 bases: TGCGCCAGCAGCTTGGAGCTGGAGAGTACTGAAGCTTTCTTT. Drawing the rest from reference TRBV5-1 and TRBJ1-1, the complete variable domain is KAGVTQTPRYLIKTRGQQVTLSCSPISGHRSVSWYQQTPGQGLQFLFEYFSETQRNKGNFPGRFSGRQFSNSRSEMNVSTLELGDSALYLCASSLELESTEAFFGQGTRLTVV.

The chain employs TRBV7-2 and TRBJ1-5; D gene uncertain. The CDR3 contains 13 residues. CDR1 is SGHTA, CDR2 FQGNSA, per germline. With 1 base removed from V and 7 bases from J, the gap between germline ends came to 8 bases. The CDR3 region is CASSLDSRQPQHF. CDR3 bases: TGTGCCAGCAGCTTAGATAGCCGGCAGCCCCAGCATTTT.

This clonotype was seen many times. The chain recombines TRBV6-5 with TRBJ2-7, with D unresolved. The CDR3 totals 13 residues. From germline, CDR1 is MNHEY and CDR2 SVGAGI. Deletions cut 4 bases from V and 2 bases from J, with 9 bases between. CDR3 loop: CASSSPGAYEQYF. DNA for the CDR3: TGTGCCAGCAGTTCCCCAGGTGCCTACGAGCAGTACTTC.

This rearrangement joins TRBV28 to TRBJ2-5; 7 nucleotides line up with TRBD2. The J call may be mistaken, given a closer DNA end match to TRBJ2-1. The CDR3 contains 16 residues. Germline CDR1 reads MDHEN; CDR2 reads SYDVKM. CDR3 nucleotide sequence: TGTGCCAGCAGTTCCCGCATAATTTGGGGGGGAGACGAGCAGTTCTTC. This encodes CASSSRIIWGGDEQFF.

In DNA form, the CDR3 reads TGCGCCAGCAGCCAAGGTGACAGGGGGAACACTGAAGCTTTCTTT. It is translated as CASSQGDRGNTEAFF. V usage is TRBV4-1 and J usage is TRBJ1-1; TRBD1 matches 8 bases. The CDR3 has 15 amino acids. Germline V gene lookup returns CDR1 MGHRA and CDR2 YSYEKL. J was trimmed by 1 base and V by 1 base; bases with no gene match: 2.

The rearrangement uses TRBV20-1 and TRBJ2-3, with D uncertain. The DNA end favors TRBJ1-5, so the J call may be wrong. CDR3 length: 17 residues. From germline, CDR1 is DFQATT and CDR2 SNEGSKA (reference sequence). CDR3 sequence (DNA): TGCAGTGCTAGGCCGACTAGCGGGAGAAAAAGCACAGATACGCAGCATTTT. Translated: CSARPTSGRKSTDTQHF.

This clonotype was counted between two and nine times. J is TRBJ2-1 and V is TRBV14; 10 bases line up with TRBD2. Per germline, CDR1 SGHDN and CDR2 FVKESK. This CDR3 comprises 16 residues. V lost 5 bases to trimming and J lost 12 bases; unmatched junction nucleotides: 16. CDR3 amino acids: CASSFDTLAGAFGQFF. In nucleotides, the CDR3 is TGTGCCAGCAGCTTTGATACTCTAGCGGGAGCATTTGGGCAGTTCTTC.

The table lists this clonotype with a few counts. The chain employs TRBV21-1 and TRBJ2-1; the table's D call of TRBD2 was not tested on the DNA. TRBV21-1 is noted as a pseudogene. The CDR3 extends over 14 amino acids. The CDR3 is CASGLLEGRDEQFF. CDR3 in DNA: TGTGCCAGTGGATTACTAGAGGGTAGAGATGAGCAGTTCTTC.

CDR3 amino acids: CASSTRGQDTQYF. For the CDR3, the DNA is TGCGCCAGCAGCACCAGGGGGCAAGATACGCAGTATTTT. This chain joins TRBV5-1 and TRBJ2-3, with 8 nucleotides matching TRBD1. CDR3 length: 13 residues. Germline CDR1 is SGHRS and CDR2 is YFSETQ. V was clipped by 4 bases and J by 5 bases; unmatched bases: 3.

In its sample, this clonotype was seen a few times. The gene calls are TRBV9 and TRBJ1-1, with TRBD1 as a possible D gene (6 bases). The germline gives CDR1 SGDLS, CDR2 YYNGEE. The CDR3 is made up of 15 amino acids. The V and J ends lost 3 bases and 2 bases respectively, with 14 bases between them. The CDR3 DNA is TGTGCCAGCAGCGGGGGGGGCGGGAGAAACACTGAAGCTTTCTTT. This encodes CASSGGGGRNTEAFF.

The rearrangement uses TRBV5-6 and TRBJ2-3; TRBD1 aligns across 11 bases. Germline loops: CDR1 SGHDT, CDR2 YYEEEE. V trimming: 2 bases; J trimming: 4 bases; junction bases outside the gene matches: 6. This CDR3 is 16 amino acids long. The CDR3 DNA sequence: TGTGCCAGCAGCTTCGCCGGGACAGGGGGAGCAGATACGCAGTATTTT. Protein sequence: CASSFAGTGGADTQYF.

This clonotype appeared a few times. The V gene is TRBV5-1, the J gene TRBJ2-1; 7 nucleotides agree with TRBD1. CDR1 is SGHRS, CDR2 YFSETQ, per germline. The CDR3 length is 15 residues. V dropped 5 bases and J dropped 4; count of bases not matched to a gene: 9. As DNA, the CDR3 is TGCGCCAGCAGAACCGGGACAGAGAATTACAATGAGCAGTTCTTC. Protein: CASRTGTENYNEQFF. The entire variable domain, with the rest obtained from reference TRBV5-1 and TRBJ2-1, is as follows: KAGVTQTPRYLIKTRGQQVTLSCSPISGHRSVSWYQQTPGQGLQFLFEYFSETQRNKGNFPGRFSGRQFSNSRSEMNVSTLELGDSALYLCASRTGTENYNEQFFGPGTRLTVL.

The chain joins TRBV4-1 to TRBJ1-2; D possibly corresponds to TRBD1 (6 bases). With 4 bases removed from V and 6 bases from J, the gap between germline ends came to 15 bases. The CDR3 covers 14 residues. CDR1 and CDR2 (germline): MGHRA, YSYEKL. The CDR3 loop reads CASSLIQGEDGYTF. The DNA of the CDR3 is TGCGCCAGCAGCCTTATACAGGGAGAGGATGGCTACACCTTC.

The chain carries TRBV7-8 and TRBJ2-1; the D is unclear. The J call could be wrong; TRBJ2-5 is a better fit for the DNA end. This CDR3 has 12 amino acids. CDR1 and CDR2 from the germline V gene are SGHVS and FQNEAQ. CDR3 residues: CASSFLLRTQYF. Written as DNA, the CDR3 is TGTGCCAGCAGCTTTTTATTGCGAACCCAGTACTTC.

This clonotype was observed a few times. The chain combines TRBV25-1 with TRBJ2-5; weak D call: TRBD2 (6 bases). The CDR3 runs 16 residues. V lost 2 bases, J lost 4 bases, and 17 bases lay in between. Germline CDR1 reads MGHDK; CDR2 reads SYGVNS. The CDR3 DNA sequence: TGTGCCAGCAGTGAACGTACCGGGACTCCGTTAGAGACCCAGTACTTC. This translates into CASSERTGTPLETQYF.

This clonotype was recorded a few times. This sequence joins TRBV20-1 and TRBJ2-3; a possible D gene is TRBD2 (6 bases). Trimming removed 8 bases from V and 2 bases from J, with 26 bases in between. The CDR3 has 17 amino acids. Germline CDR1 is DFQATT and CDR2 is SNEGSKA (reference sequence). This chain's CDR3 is CSILRVTSGPATDTQYF. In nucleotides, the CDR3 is TGCAGTATCCTGAGGGTGACAAGCGGGCCGGCCACAGATACGCAGTATTTT.

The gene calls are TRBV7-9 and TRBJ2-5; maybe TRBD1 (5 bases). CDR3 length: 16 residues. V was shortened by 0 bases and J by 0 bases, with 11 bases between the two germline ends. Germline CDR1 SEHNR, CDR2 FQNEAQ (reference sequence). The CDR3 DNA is TGTGCCAGCAGCTTAGCGCTACTCAGGGACCAAGAGACCCAGTACTTC. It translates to CASSLALLRDQETQYF.